One and the same sample provided the 10 T cell receptor beta chains below, sequenced in a study of CD8 T cells in ankylosing spondylitis. MiXCR, applied by TCRdb to the 5' RACE reads, yields one record per CDR3 protein. The table records some 200,000 distinct CDR3 sequences, 10% to 15% of them present only once. The sample was blood, either unsorted or a sorted T cell fraction (not recorded which). Source of these receptors: a male donor with ankylosing spondylitis or in good health (not recorded which).

The table lists this clonotype with many counts. The chain has TRBV27 and TRBJ2-7, with D tentatively TRBD2 (5 bases). Germline lookup yields CDR1 MNHEY and CDR2 SMNVEV (reference sequence). The CDR3 loop spans 13 amino acids. The ends were cut back, 3 bases at V and 3 bases at J, with 9 bases in the middle. The CDR3 nucleotides are TGTGCCAGCAGTTTCGGGGAAATCTACGAGCAGTACTTC. It is translated as CASSFGEIYEQYF.

The genes are TRBV4-1 and TRBJ2-7, with a weak D call TRBD2 (5 bases). The CDR3 is 13 residues long. The V and J ends lost 8 bases and 2 bases respectively, with 13 bases between them. Germline CDR1 reads MGHRA; CDR2 reads YSYEKL. CDR3 sequence: CASSERTTYEQYF. For the CDR3, the DNA is TGCGCCAGCTCCGAGCGGACCACCTACGAGCAGTACTTC.

The chain combines TRBV7-9 with TRBJ1-4; TRBD1 might be the D (6 bases). The CDR3 consists of 15 residues. Trimming removed 6 bases from V and 5 bases from J, with 16 bases in between. Germline V lookup: CDR1 SEHNR, CDR2 FQNEAQ (reference sequence). The CDR3 spells CASSLTDSLNEKLFF. CDR3 in DNA: TGTGCCAGCAGTTTGACGGACAGCCTAAATGAAAAACTGTTTTTT.

This sequence joins TRBV4-1 and TRBJ2-7; no clear D. Per germline, CDR1 MGHRA and CDR2 YSYEKL. The CDR3 has 15 residues. Trimming removed 1 base at V and 3 bases at J, with 13 bases between. CDR3 nucleotide sequence: TGCGCCAGCAGCCAAGTCGTATCCGGATTCTACGAGCAGTACTTC. Protein product: CASSQVVSGFYEQYF.

The chain carries TRBV2 and TRBJ2-1; D remains unclear. This CDR3 region has 14 residues. Trimming shortened V by 4 bases and J by 5 bases, and 12 bases separated the two germline ends. Germline CDR1 and CDR2: SNHLY and FYNNEI. This CDR3 reads CASSARRTNNEQFF. As DNA, the CDR3 is TGTGCCAGCAGTGCCCGGCGTACCAACAATGAGCAGTTCTTC.

This clonotype occurred many times. The rearrangement links TRBV3-1 to TRBJ2-1, with D perhaps being TRBD1 or TRBD2 (5 bases each). The CDR3 has 17 amino acids. Germline CDR1 is LGHDT and CDR2 is YNNKEL (reference sequence). Trimming pared 3 bases from V and 7 bases from J, leaving 22 bases between. This chain's CDR3 is CASSHLSGVHGTNEQFF. Written as DNA, the CDR3 is TGTGCCAGCAGCCATCTCAGTGGGGTCCATGGGACGAATGAGCAGTTCTTC.

This clonotype was seen a few times. The chain joins TRBV11-2 to TRBJ2-1, with D hard to call. V was pared by 2 bases and J by 5 bases, with 7 bases between. The CDR3 is 13 amino acids. Germline V gives CDR1 SGHAT, CDR2 FQNNGV. CDR3: CASSLPPDNEQFF. The CDR3, as DNA: TGTGCCAGCAGCTTACCCCCGGACAATGAGCAGTTCTTC.

This clonotype was seen at least ten times. The chain couples TRBV10-3 to TRBJ1-1; no reliable D call. This CDR3 has 11 amino acids. Germline-derived CDR1 and CDR2 are ENHRY and SYGVKD. V was cut by 6 bases and J by 13 bases, with 15 bases left in between. CDR3 in amino acids: CAIRDLKTIFF. The DNA for the CDR3 is TGTGCCATCAGAGACCTCAAAACGATTTTCTTT.

There are many counts of this clonotype. The chain uses TRBV27 and TRBJ1-1; TRBD1 matches 9 bases. Trimming removed 1 base from V and 5 bases from J; junction bases left unmatched: 2. From germline, CDR1 is MNHEY and CDR2 SMNVEV (reference sequence). The length of the CDR3 is 14 residues. CDR3 protein: CASSLLTGGTEAFF. Here the CDR3 DNA reads TGTGCCAGCAGTTTATTGACAGGGGGAACTGAAGCTTTCTTT.

The table lists this clonotype with many counts. The chain combines TRBV4-2 with TRBJ2-2; perhaps TRBD2 as D (5 bases). Trimming pared 0 bases from V and 8 bases from J, leaving 16 bases between. Germline V gives CDR1 LGHNA, CDR2 YNFKEQ. The CDR3 runs to 16 residues. DNA for the CDR3: TGTGCCAGCAGCCAAGAAGCGGCCGGGGTTCCGGGGGAGCTGTTTTTT. Its protein is CASSQEAAGVPGELFF.